This note documents a single T cell receptor beta chain sequence. The antigen remains undetermined. V was shortened by 3 bases and J by 4 bases, with 19 bases between the two germline ends. Germline-derived CDR1 and CDR2 are SGHDT and YYEEEE. CDR3 size: 17 residues. The entry originates in a study of identical twins. Study results and caveats: Where out-of-frame alpha sequences were twin-shared, they showed excess low generation probability.

Template switching added a universal primer site, and cDNA bore unique molecular identifiers. TCRdb re-analysed the 5' RACE reads in MiXCR, keeping a single row per CDR3 protein. The sample includes 200,000 or so distinct CDR3 sequences, around a sixth seen only once; the top ten take 40% to 45%. These data were also reused for a study on T cells expressing NK-cell markers. That paper adds: The study found these clonotypes also leading the CD3+CD56-NKG2C+ fraction in a few donors. Specificity for HCMV among expanded NKG2C+ T cell clones was not established.

Sequenced material: CD8+ T cells sorted from blood. This chain connects TRBV5-6 to TRBJ1-4; a possible D gene is TRBD1 (6 bases). This sequence was found in a woman between 18 and 29 years old in good health. CDR3 sequence (DNA): TGTGCCAGCAGCTATACCTCCCGGACAGATTATAATGAAAAACTGTTTTTT. Amino acids: CASSYTSRTDYNEKLFF. Drawing the rest from reference TRBV5-6 and TRBJ1-4, the complete variable domain is DAGVTQSPTHLIKTRGQQVTLRCSPKSGHDTVSWYQQALGQGPQFIFQYYEEEERQRGNFPDRFSGHQFPNYSSELNVNALLLGDSALYLCASSYTSRTDYNEKLFFGSGTQLSVL.